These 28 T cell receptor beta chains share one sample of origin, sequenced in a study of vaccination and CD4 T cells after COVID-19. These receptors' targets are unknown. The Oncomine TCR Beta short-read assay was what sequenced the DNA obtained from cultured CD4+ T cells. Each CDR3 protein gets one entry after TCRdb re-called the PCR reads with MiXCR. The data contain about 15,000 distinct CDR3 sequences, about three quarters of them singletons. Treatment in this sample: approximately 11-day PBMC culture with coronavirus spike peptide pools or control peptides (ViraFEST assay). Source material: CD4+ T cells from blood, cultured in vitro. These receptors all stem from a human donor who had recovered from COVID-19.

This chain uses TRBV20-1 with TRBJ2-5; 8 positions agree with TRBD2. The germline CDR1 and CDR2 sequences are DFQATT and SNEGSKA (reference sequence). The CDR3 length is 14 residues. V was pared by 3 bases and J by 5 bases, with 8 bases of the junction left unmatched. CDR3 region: CSASGFREGETQYF. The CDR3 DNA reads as TGCAGTGCTAGTGGGTTCCGGGAGGGGGAGACCCAGTACTTC.

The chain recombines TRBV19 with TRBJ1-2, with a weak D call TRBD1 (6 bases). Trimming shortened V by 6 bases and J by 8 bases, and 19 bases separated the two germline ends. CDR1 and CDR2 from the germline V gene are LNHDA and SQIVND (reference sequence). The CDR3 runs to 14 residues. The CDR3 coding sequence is TGTGCCAGTAGCCCCGAGGGGGGTACGCGAGGCTACACCTTC. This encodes CASSPEGGTRGYTF.

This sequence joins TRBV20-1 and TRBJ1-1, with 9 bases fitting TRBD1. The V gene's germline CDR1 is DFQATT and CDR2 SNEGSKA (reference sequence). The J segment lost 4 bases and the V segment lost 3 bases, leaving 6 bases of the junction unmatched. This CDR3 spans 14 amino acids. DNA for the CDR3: TGCAGTGCTAGCCTACAGGGGGCTGGCACTGAAGCTTTCTTT. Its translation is CSASLQGAGTEAFF.

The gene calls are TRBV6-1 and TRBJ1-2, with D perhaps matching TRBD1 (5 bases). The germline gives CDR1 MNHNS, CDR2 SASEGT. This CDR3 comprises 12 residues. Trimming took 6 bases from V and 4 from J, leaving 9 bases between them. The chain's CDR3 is CASSRDRYGYTF. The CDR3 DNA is TGTGCCAGCAGCAGGGATCGCTATGGCTACACCTTC.

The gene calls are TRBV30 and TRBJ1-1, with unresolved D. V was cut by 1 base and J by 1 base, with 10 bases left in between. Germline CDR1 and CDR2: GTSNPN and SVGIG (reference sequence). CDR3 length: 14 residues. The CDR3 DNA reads TGTGCCTGGAGTGCCCAATATGCGAACACTGAAGCTTTCTTT. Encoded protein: CAWSAQYANTEAFF.

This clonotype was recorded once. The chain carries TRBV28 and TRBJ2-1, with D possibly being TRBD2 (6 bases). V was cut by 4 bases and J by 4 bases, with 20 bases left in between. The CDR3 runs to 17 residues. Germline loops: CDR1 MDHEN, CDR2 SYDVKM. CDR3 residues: CASSSGTFPVRYNEQFF. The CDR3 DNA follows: TGTGCCAGCAGTTCCGGGACTTTTCCGGTTAGGTACAATGAGCAGTTCTTC.

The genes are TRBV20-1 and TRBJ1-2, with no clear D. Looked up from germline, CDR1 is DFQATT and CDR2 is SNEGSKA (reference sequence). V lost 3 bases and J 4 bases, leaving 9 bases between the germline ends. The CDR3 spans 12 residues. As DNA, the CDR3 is TGCAGTGCTAGTCAAGGGATCTATGGCTACACCTTC. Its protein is CSASQGIYGYTF.

The CDR3 DNA reads TGTGCCACCAGTGATTATGGGGCCGGGGGGCCCCAGCATTTT. Residues: CATSDYGAGGPQHF. The chain joins TRBV24-1 to TRBJ1-5; maybe TRBD1 (5 bases). This CDR3 comprises 14 residues. CDR1 and CDR2 from the germline V gene are KGHDR and SFDVKD. Trimming removed 2 bases at V and 9 bases at J, with 13 bases between.

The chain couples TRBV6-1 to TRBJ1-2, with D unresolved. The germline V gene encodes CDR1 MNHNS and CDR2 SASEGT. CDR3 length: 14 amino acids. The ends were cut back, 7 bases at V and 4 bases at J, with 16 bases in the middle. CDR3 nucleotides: TGTGCCAGCACCAGGCGGTCGGACGGCTATGGCTACACCTTC. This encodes CASTRRSDGYGYTF.

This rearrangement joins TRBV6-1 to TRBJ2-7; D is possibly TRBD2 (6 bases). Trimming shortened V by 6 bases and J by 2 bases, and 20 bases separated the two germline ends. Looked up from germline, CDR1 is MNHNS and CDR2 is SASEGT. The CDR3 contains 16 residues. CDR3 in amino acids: CASRRGPSPLAYEQYF. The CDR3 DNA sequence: TGTGCCAGCAGGCGGGGCCCATCCCCTCTTGCCTACGAGCAGTACTTC.

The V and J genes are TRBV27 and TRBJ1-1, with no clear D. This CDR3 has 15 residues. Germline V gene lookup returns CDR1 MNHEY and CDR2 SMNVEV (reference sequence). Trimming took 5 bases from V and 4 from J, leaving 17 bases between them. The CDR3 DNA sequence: TGTGCCAGCAGTACCCCCGGGTTTTTTGGCACTGAAGCTTTCTTT. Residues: CASSTPGFFGTEAFF.

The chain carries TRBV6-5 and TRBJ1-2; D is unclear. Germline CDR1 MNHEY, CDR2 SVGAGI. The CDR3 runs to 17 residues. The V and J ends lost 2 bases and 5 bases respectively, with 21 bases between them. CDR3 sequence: CASSYPKIKPGPYGYTF. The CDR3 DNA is TGTGCCAGCAGTTACCCGAAGATCAAACCAGGTCCTTATGGCTACACCTTC.

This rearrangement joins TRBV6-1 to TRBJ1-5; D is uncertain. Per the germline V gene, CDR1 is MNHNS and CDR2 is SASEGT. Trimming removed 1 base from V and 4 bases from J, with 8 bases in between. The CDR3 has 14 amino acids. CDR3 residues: CASSEEGRNQPQHF. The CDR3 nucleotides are TGTGCCAGCAGTGAAGAAGGCAGGAATCAGCCCCAGCATTTT.

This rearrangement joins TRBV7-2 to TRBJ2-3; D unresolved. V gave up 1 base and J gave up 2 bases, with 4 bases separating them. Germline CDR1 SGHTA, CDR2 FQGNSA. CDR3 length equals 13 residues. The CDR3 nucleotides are TGTGCCAGCAGCTTAGGGACCACAGATACGCAGTATTTT. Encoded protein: CASSLGTTDTQYF.

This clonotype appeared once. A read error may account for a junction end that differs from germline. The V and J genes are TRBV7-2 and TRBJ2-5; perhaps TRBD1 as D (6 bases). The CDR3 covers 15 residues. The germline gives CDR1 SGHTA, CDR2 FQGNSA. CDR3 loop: CVSSLGRGILETQYF. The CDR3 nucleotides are TGTGTCAGCAGCTTAGGCAGGGGCATTTTGGAGACCCAGTACTTC.

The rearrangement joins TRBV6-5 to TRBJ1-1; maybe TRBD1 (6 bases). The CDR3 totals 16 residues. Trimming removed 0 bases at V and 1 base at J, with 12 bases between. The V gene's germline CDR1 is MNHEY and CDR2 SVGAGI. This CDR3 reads CASSYSLGGWNTEAFF. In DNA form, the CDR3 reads TGTGCCAGCAGTTACTCGTTGGGGGGCTGGAACACTGAAGCTTTCTTT.

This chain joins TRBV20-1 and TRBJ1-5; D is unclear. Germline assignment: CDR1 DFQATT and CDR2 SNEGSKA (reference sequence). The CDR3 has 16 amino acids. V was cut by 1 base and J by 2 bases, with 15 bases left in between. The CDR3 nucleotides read TGCAGTGCTAGAGTGGGCAGTTCCTCTCGCAATCAGCCCCAGCATTTT. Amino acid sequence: CSARVGSSSRNQPQHF.

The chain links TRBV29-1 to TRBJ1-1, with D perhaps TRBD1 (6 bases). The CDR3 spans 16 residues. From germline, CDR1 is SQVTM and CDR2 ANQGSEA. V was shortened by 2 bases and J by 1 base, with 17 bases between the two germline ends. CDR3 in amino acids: CSVEYLRGGRNTEAFF. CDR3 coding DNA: TGCAGCGTTGAATACCTCAGGGGAGGGCGGAACACTGAAGCTTTCTTT.

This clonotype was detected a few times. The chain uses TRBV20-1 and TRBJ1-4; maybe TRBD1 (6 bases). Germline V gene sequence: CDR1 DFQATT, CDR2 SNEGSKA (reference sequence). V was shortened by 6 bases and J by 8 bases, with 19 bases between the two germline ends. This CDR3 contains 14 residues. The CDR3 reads CSALHRGPGEKLFF. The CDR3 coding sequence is TGCAGTGCCCTACACCGGGGGCCAGGGGAAAAACTGTTTTTT.

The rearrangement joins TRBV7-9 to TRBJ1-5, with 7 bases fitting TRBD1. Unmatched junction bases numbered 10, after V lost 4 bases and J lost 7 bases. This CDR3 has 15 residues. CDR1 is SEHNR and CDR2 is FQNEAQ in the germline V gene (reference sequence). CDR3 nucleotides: TGTGCCAGCAGCTCATCGACAGGGACGGGGCAGCCCCAGCATTTT. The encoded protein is CASSSSTGTGQPQHF.

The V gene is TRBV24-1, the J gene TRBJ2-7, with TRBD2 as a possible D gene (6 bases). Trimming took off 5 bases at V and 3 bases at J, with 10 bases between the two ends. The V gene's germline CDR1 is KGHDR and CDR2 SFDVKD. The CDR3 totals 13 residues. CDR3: CATSGGTHYEQYF. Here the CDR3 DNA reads TGTGCCACCAGTGGAGGGACTCACTACGAGCAGTACTTC.

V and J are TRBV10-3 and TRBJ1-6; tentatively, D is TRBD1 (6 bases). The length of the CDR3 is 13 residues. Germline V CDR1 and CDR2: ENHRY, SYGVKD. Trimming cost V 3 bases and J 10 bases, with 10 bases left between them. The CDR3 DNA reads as TGTGCCATCAGTGACCCCAGGGGCTCACCCCTCCACTTT. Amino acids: CAISDPRGSPLHF.

CDR3 in DNA: TGCAGTGCTAGAGGACAGGGAGTGAGTGGCTACACCTTC. Its protein product is CSARGQGVSGYTF. The V gene is TRBV20-1, the J gene TRBJ1-2; 7 nucleotides align to TRBD1. V dropped 1 base and J dropped 7; count of bases not matched to a gene: 6. This CDR3 region has 13 residues. CDR1 is DFQATT and CDR2 is SNEGSKA in the germline V gene (reference sequence).

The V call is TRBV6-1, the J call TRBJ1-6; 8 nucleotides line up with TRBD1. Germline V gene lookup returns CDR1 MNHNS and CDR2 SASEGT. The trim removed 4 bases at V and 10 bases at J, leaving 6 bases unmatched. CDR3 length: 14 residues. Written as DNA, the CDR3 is TGTGCCAGCAGTGCGGACAGGGTTCGATCACCCCTCCACTTT. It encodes CASSADRVRSPLHF.

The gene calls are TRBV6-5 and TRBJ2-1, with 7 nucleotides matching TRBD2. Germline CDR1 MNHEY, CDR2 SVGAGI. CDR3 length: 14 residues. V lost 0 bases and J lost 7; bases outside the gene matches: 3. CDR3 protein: CASSYSAGVNEQFF. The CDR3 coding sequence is TGTGCCAGCAGTTACTCCGCGGGAGTGAATGAGCAGTTCTTC.

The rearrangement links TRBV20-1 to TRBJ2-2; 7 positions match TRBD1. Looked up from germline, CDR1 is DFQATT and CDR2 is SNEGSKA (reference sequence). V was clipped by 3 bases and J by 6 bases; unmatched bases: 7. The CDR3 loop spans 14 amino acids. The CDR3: CSASGTARPGELFF. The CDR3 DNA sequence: TGCAGTGCTAGCGGGACAGCTAGGCCCGGGGAGCTGTTTTTT.

Here the CDR3 DNA reads TGTGCCAGCAGTAAAAGGGGGGACGGAAGCTACGAGCAGTACTTC. Translation gives CASSKRGDGSYEQYF. The chain has TRBV11-3 and TRBJ2-7; tentatively, D is TRBD1 or TRBD2 (6 bases each). Germline V lookup: CDR1 SGHNT, CDR2 YENEEA. This CDR3 spans 15 amino acids. V gave up 6 bases and J gave up 3 bases, with 18 bases separating them.

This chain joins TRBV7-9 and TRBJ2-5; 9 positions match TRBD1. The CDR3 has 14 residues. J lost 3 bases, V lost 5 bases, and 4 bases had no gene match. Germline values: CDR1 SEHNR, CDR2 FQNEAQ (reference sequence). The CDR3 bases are TGTGCCAGCAGCAGAGGGACAGGGAAAGAGACCCAGTACTTC. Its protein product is CASSRGTGKETQYF.